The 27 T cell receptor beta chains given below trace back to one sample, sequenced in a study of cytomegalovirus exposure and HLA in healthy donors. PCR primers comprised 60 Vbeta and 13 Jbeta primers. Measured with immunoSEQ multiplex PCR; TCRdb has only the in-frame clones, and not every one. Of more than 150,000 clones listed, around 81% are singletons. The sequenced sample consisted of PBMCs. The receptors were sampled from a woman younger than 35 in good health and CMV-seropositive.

CDR3 residues: CATGGDRAYEQYF. In nucleotides, the CDR3 is TGTGCCACCGGGGGCGACAGGGCCTACGAGCAGTACTTC. This chain links TRBV2 with TRBJ2-7; D possibly corresponds to TRBD1 (7 bases). V was trimmed by 10 bases and J by 2 bases, leaving 15 bases between them. The CDR3 length is 13 residues. Germline-derived CDR1 and CDR2 are SNHLY and FYNNEI.

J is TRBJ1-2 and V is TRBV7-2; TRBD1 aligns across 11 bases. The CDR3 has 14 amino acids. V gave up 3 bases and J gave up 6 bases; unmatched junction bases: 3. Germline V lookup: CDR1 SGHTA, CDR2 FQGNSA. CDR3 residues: CASSFWGQGDGYTF. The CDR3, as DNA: TGTGCCAGCAGCTTTTGGGGACAGGGGGATGGCTACACCTTC.

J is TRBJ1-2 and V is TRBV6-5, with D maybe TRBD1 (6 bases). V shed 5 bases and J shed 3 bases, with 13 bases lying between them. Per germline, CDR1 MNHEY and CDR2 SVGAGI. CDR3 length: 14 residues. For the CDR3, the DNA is TGTGCCAGCAGTACAGGGAACAGGGACTATGGCTACACCTTC. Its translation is CASSTGNRDYGYTF.

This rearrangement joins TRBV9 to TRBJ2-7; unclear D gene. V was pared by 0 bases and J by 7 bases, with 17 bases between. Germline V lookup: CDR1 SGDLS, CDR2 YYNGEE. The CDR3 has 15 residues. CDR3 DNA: TGTGCCAGCAGCGTAGAGCCGAAATCTTACGAAGAGCAGTACTTC. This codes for CASSVEPKSYEEQYF.

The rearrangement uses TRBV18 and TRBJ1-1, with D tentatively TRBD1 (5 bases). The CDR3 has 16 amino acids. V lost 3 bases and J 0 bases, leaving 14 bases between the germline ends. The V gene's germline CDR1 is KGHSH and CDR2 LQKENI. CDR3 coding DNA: TGTGCCAGCTCACCCTCCAGGGCCAGATTGAACACTGAAGCTTTCTTT. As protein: CASSPSRARLNTEAFF.

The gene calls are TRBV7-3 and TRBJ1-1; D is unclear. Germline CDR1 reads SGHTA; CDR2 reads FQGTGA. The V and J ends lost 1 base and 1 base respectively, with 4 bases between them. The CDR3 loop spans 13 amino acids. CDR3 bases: TGTGCCAGCAGCTTAAAACAGAACACTGAAGCTTTCTTT. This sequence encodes CASSLKQNTEAFF.

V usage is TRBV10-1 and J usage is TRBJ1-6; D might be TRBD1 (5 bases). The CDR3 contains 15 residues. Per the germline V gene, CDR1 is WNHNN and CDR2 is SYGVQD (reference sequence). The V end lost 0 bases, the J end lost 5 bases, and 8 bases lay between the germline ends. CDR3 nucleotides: TGCGCCAGCAGTGAGTCGCAACAGGATAATTCACCCCTCCACTTT. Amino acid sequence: CASSESQQDNSPLHF.

CDR3 in amino acids: CASRNPGTGAYEQYV. For the CDR3, the DNA is TGTGCCAGCAGGAACCCAGGGACAGGGGCCTACGAGCAGTACGTC. The V and J genes are TRBV6-1 and TRBJ2-7, with TRBD1 identical over 10 bases. Losses at the gene ends were 6 bases for V and 2 bases for J; bases not matched to a gene: 7. The CDR3 covers 15 residues. Germline V CDR1 and CDR2: MNHNS, SASEGT.

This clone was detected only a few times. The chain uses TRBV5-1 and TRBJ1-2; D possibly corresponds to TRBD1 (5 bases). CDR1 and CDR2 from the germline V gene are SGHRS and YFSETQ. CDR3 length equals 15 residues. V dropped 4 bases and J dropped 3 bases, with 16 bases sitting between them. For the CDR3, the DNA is TGCGCCAGCAGCCTCGTTTTGCCGGGGGACTATGGCTACACCTTC. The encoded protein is CASSLVLPGDYGYTF.

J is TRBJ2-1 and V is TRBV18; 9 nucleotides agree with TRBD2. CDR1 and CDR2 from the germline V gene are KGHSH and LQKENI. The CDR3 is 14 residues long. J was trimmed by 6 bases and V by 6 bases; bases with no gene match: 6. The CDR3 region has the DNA TGTGCCAGCTCTACAAGCGGGGGGCGCAATGAGCAGTTCTTC. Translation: CASSTSGGRNEQFF.

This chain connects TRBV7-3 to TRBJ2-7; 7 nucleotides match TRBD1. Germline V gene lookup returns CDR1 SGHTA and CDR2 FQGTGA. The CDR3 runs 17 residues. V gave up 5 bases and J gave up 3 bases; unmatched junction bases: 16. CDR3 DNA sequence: TGTGCCAGCAGCACCAAAGACAGGGCGGTTGTAGGCTACGAGCAGTACTTC. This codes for CASSTKDRAVVGYEQYF.

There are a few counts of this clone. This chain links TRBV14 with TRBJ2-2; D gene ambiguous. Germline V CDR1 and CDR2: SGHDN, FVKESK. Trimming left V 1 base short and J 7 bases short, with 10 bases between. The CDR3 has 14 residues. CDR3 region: CASSQVMRSGELFF. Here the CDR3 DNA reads TGTGCCAGCAGCCAAGTTATGAGGAGCGGGGAGCTGTTTTTT.

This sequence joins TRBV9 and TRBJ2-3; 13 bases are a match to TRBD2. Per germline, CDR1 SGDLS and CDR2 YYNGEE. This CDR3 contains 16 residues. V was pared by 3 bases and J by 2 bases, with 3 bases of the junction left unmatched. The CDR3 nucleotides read TGTGCCAGCAGCGCACTAGCGGGGGGGAACACAGATACGCAGTATTTT. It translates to CASSALAGGNTDTQYF. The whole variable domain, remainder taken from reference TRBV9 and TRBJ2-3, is DSGVTQTPKHLITATGQRVTLRCSPRSGDLSVYWYQQSLDQGLQFLIQYYNGEERAKGNILERFSAQQFPDLHSELNLSSLELGDSALYFCASSALAGGNTDTQYFGPGTRLTVL.

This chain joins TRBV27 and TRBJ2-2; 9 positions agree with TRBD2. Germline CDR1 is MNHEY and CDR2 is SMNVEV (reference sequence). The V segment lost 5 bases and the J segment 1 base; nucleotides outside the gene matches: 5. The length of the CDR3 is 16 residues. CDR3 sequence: CASSTLLAGNTGELFF. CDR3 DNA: TGTGCCAGCAGTACCTTACTAGCGGGGAACACCGGGGAGCTGTTTTTT.

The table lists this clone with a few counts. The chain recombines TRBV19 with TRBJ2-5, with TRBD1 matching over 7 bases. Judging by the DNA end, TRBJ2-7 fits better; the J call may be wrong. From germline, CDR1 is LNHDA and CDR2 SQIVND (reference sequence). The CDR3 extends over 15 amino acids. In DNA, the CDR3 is TGTGCCAGTAGTACCCAGGGGACAGACTCCTACGAGCAGTACTTC. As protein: CASSTQGTDSYEQYF.

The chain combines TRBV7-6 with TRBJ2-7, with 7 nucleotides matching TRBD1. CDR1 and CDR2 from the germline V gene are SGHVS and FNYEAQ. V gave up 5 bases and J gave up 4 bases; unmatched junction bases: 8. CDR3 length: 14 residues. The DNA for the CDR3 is TGTGCCAGCAGCCAAGGGGGCCGCGTGTACGAGCAGTACTTC. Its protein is CASSQGGRVYEQYF.

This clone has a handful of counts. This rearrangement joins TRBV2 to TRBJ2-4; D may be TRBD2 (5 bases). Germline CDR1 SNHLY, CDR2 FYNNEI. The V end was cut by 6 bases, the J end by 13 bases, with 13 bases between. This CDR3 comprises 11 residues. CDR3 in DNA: TGTGCCAGCAGGGGGAGAGGCCCCCAGTACTTC. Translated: CASRGRGPQYF.

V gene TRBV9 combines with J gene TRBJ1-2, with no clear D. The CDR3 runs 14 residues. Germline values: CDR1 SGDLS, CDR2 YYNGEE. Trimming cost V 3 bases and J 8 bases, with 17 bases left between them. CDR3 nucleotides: TGTGCCAGCAGCGAGTGGGCAACCCGAGGGGGCTACACCTTC. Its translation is CASSEWATRGGYTF.

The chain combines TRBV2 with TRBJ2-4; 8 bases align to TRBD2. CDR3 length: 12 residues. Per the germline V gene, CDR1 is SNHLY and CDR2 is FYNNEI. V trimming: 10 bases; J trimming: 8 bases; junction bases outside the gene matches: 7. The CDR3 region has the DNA TGTGCCAACCGGGGGGGAGGGGACATTCAGTACTTC. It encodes CANRGGGDIQYF.

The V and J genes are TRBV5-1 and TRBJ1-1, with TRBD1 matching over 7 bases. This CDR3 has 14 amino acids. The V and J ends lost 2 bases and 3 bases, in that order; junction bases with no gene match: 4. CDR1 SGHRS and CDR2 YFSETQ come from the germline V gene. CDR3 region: CASSFHTGDTEAFF. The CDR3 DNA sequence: TGCGCCAGCAGCTTCCATACAGGGGACACTGAAGCTTTCTTT.

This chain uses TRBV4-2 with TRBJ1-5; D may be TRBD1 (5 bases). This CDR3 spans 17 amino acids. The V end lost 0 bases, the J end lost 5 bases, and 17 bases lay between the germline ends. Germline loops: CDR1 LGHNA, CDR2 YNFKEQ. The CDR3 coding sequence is TGTGCCAGCAGCCAAGATGGGGCGACCCCGGGCGATCAGCCCCAGCATTTT. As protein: CASSQDGATPGDQPQHF.

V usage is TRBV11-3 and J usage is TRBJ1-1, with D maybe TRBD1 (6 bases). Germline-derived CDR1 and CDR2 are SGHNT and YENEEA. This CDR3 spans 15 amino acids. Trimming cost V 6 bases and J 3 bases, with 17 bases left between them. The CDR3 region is CASSPVGGIDTEAFF. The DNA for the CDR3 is TGTGCCAGCAGTCCCGTAGGGGGAATTGACACTGAAGCTTTCTTT.

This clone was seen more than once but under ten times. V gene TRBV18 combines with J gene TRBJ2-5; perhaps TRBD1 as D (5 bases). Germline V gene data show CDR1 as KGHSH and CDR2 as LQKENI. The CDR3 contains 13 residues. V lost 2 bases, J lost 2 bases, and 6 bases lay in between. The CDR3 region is CASSPRGQETQYF. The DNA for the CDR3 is TGTGCCAGCTCACCAAGGGGACAAGAGACCCAGTACTTC.

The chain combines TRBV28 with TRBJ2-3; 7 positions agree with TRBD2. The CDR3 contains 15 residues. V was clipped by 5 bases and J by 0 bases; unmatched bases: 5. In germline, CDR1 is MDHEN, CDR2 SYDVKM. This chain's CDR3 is CASSGWGLSTDTQYF. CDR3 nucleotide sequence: TGTGCCAGCAGTGGCTGGGGACTAAGCACAGATACGCAGTATTTT.

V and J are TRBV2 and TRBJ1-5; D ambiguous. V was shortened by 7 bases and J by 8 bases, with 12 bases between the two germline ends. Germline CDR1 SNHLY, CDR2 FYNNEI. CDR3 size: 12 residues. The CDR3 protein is CASTHEGEPQHF. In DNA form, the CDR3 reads TGTGCCAGCACCCACGAGGGAGAGCCCCAGCATTTT.

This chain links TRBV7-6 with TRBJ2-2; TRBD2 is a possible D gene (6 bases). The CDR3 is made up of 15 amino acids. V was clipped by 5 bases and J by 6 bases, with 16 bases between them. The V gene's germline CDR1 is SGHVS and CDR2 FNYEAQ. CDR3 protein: CASSIPLGGAGELFF. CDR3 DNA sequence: TGTGCCAGCAGCATCCCCCTCGGGGGAGCCGGGGAGCTGTTTTTT.

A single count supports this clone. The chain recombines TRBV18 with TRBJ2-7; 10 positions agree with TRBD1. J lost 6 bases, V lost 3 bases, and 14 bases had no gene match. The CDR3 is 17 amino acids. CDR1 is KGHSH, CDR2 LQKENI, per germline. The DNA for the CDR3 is TGTGCCAGCTCACCGCGCCCACTCGGGACAGGGGACAGCGAGCAGTACTTC. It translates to CASSPRPLGTGDSEQYF.